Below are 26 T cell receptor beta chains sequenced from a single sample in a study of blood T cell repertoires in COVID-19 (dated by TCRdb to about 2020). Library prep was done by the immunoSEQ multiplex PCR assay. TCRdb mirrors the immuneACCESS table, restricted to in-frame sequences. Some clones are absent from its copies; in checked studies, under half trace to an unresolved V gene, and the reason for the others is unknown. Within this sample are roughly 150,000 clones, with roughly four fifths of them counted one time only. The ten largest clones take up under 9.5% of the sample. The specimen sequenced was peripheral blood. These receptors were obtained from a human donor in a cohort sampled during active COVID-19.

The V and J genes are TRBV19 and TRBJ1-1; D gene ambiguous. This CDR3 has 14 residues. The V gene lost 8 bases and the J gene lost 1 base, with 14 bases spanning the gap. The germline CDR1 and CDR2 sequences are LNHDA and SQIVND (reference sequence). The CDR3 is CASRVELGNTEAFF. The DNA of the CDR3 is TGTGCCAGTCGAGTCGAACTTGGGAACACTGAAGCTTTCTTT.

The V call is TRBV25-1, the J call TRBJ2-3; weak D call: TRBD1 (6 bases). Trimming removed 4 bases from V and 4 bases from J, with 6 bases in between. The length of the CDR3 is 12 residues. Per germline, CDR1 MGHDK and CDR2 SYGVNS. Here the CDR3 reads CASSGGPDTQYF. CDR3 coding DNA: TGTGCCAGCAGTGGGGGGCCAGATACGCAGTATTTT.

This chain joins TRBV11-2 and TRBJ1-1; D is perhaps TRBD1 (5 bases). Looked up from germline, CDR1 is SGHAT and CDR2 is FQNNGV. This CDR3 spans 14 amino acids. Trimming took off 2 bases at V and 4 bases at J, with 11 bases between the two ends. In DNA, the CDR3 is TGTGCCAGCAGCTTAACGGGGGGGTTCACTGAAGCTTTCTTT. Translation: CASSLTGGFTEAFF.

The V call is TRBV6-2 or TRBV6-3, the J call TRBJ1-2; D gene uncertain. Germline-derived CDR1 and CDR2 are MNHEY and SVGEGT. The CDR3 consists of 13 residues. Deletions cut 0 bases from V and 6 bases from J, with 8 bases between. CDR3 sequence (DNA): TGTGCCAGCAGTTACTCGGGAGAAAATGGCTACACCTTC. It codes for CASSYSGENGYTF.

The CDR3 spells CASSLWATKGYTF. The CDR3 nucleotides read TGTGCCAGCAGTTTATGGGCTACAAAGGGCTACACCTTC. The rearrangement uses TRBV27 and TRBJ1-2, with D uncertain. The germline V gene encodes CDR1 MNHEY and CDR2 SMNVEV (reference sequence). CDR3 size: 13 residues. V was shortened by 1 base and J by 8 bases, with 11 bases between the two germline ends.

The DNA of the CDR3 is TGTGCCAGCAGACAGCTCATGAACACTGAAGCTTTCTTT. This translates into CASRQLMNTEAFF. The V gene is TRBV6-5, the J gene TRBJ1-1; D gene uncertain. V lost 6 bases, J lost 0 bases, and 8 bases lay in between. CDR1 MNHEY and CDR2 SVGAGI come from the germline V gene. This CDR3 contains 13 residues.

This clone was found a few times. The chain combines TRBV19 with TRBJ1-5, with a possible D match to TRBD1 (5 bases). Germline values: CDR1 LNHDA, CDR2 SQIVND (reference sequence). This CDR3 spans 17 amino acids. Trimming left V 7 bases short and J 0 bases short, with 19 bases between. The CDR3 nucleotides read TGTGCCAGTACAAAATTCCAGGGAGGGAATAGCAATCAGCCCCAGCATTTT. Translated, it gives CASTKFQGGNSNQPQHF.

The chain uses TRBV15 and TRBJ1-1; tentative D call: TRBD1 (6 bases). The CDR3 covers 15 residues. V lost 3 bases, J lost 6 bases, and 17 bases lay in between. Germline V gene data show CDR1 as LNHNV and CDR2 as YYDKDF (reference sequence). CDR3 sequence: CATSRIEGGHSEAFF. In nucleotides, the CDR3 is TGTGCCACCAGCAGGATCGAGGGGGGGCACTCTGAAGCTTTCTTT.

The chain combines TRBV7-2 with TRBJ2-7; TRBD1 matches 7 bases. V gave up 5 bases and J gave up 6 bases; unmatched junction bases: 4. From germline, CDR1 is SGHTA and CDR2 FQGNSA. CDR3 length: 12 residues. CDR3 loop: CASSPQGIEQYF. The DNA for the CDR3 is TGTGCCAGCAGCCCACAGGGGATCGAGCAGTACTTC.

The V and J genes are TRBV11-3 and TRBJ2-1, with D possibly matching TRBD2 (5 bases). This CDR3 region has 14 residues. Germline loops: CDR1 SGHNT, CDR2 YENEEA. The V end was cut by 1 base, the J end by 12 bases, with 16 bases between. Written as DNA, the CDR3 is TGTGCCAGCAGCTTAGCCCGGACTCTCGAGGGGCAGTTCTTC. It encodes CASSLARTLEGQFF.

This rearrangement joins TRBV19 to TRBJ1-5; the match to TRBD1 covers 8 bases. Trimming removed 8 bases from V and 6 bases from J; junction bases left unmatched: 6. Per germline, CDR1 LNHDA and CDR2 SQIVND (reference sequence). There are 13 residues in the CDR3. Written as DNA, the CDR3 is TGTGCCAGTTCGGACAGGGTAGTTCAGCCCCAGCATTTT. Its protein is CASSDRVVQPQHF. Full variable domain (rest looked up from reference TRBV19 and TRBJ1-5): DGGITQSPKYLFRKEGQNVTLSCEQNLNHDAMYWYRQDPGQGLRLIYYSQIVNDFQKGDIAEGYSVSREKKESFPLTVTSAQKNPTAFYLCASSDRVVQPQHFGDGTRLSIL.

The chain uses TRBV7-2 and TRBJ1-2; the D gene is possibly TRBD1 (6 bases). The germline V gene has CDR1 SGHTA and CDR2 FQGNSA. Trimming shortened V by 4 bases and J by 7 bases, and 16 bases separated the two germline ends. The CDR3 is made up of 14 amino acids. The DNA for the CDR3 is TGTGCCAGCAGCTGTCAACAGGGTGTCTGTGGCTACACCTTC. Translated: CASSCQQGVCGYTF.

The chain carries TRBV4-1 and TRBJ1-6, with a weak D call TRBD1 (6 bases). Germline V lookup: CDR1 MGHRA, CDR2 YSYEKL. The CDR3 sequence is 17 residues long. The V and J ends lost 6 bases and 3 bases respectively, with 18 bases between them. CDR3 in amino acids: CASRQLGRGNYNSPLHF. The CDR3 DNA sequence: TGCGCCAGCAGGCAGTTGGGCAGGGGCAACTATAATTCACCCCTCCACTTT.

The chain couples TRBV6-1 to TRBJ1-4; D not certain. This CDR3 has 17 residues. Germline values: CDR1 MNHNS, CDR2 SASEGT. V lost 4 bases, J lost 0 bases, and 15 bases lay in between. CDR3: CASSVGRPIATNEKLFF. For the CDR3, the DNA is TGTGCCAGCAGTGTGGGCCGGCCAATTGCAACTAATGAAAAACTGTTTTTT.

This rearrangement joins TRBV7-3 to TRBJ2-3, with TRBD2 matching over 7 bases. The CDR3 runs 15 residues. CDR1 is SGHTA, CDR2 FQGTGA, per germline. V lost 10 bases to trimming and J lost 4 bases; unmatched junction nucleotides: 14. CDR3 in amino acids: CATSIRTSIADTQYF. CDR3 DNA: TGTGCCACCTCCATCCGGACTAGTATTGCAGATACGCAGTATTTT.

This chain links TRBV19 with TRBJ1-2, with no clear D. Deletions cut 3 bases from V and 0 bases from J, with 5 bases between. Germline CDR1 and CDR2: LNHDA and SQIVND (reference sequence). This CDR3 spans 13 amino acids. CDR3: CASSIKSNYGYTF. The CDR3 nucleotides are TGTGCCAGTAGTATCAAATCTAACTATGGCTACACCTTC.

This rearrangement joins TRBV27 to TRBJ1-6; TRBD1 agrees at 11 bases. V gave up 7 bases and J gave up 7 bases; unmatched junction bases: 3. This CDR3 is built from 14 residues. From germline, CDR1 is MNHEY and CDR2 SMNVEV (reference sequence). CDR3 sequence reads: CASTGTGGNSPLHF. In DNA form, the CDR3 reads TGTGCCAGCACCGGGACAGGGGGAAATTCACCCCTCCACTTT.

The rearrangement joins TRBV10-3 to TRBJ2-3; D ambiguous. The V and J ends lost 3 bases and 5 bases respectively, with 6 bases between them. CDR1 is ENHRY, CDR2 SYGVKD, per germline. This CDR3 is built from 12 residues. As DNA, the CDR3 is TGTGCCATCAGTGATCATTTAGATACGCAGTATTTT. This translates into CAISDHLDTQYF.

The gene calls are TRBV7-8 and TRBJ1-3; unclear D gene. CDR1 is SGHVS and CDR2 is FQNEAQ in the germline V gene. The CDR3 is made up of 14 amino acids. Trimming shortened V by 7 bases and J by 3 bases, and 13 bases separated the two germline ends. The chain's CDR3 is CASIIGCVGNTIYF. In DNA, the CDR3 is TGTGCCAGCATCATCGGGTGTGTTGGAAACACCATATATTTT.

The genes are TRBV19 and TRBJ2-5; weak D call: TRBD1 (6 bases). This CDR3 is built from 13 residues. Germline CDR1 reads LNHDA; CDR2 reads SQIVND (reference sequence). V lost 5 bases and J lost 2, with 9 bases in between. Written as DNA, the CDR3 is TGTGCCAGTAGTTCTAGGGGGCAAGAGACCCAGTACTTC. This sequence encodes CASSSRGQETQYF.

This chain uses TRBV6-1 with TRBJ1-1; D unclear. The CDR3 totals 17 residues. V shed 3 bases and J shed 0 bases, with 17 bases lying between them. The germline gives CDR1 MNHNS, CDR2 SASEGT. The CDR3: CASSDLIRLPMNTEAFF. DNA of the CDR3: TGTGCCAGCAGTGACCTTATTAGACTCCCCATGAACACTGAAGCTTTCTTT.

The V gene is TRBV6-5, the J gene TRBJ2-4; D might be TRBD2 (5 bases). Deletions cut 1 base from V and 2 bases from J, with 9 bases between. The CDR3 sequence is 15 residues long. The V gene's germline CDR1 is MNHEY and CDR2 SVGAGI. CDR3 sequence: CASSYLRVTKNIQYF. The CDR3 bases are TGTGCCAGCAGTTACTTGAGGGTAACCAAAAACATTCAGTACTTC.

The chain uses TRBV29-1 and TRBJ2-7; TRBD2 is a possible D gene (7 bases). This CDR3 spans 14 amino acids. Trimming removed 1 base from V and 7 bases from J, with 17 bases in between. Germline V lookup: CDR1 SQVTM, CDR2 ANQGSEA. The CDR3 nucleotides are TGCAGCGTTGAAGCCGGGGGGCCGCGGTTGGAGCAGTACTTC. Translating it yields CSVEAGGPRLEQYF.

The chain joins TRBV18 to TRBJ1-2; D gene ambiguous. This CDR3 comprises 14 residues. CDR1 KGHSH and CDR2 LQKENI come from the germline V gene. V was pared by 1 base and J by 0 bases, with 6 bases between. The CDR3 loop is CASSPQQTNYGYTF. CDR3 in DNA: TGTGCCAGCTCACCACAACAGACTAACTATGGCTACACCTTC.

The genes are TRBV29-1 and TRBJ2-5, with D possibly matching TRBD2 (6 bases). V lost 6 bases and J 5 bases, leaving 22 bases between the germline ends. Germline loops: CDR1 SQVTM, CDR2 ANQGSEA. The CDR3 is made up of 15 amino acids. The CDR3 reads CSVPRAGRGGETQYF. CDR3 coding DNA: TGCAGCGTCCCCAGGGCAGGGCGGGGTGGCGAGACCCAGTACTTC. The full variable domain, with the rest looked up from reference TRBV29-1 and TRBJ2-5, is SAVISQKPSRDICQRGTSLTIQCQVDSQVTMMFWYRQQPGQSLTLIATANQGSEATYESGFVIDKFPISRPNLTFSTLTVSNMSPEDSSIYLCSVPRAGRGGETQYFGPGTRLLVL.

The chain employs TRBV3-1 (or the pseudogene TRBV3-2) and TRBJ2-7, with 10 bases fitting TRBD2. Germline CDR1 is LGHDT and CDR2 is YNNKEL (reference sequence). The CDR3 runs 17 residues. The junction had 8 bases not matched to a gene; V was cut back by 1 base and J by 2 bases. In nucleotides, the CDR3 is TGTGCCAGCAGCCAAGGGGTTCGGACTAGCGGCACCTACGAGCAGTACTTC. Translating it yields CASSQGVRTSGTYEQYF.